One sample yielded the 29 T cell receptor beta chains listed below, sequenced in a study of cytotoxic CD8 clonotypes in ibrutinib-treated CLL. Measured with immunoSEQ multiplex PCR; TCRdb has only the in-frame clones, and not every one. The sample includes more than 85,000 clones, 77% of them seen just once. The material was PBMCs, obtained after 24 months of ibrutinib treatment. These receptors all come from a human donor with chronic lymphocytic leukemia.

V usage is TRBV7-8 and J usage is TRBJ1-2; 11 positions agree with TRBD1. Germline CDR1 is SGHVS and CDR2 is FQNEAQ. The CDR3 sequence is 15 residues long. Trimming removed 5 bases from V and 8 bases from J; junction bases left unmatched: 10. CDR3 amino acids: CASSPGTGGWEGYTF. As DNA, the CDR3 is TGTGCCAGCAGCCCCGGGACAGGGGGTTGGGAGGGCTACACCTTC.

The genes are TRBV27 and TRBJ1-1; TRBD1 aligns across 10 bases. The CDR3 loop spans 17 amino acids. Trimming removed 4 bases from V and 5 bases from J; junction bases left unmatched: 13. CDR1 is MNHEY, CDR2 SMNVEV, per germline (reference sequence). Here the CDR3 reads CASSSDRGLRLITEAFF. In DNA form, the CDR3 reads TGTGCCAGCAGTTCCGACAGGGGGCTTCGTCTTATAACTGAAGCTTTCTTT.

This clone was counted a few times. This sequence joins TRBV7-8 and TRBJ1-3; D may be TRBD1 (5 bases). Germline CDR1 is SGHVS and CDR2 is FQNEAQ. The CDR3 spans 13 residues. V dropped 5 bases and J dropped 4 bases, with 9 bases sitting between them. In nucleotides, the CDR3 is TGTGCCAGCAGCCCGGGACGGGGAAACACCATATATTTT. Protein sequence: CASSPGRGNTIYF.

This clone was recorded only once. The chain is built from TRBV2 and TRBJ1-4, with D tentatively TRBD1 (5 bases). This CDR3 contains 14 residues. Trimming shortened V by 7 bases and J by 5 bases, and 14 bases separated the two germline ends. Germline V gene lookup returns CDR1 SNHLY and CDR2 FYNNEI. CDR3: CASIWSGSNEKLFF. As DNA, the CDR3 is TGTGCCAGCATCTGGTCAGGGTCAAATGAAAAACTGTTTTTT.

V gene TRBV5-8 combines with J gene TRBJ1-1; TRBD1 aligns across 9 bases. The germline CDR1 and CDR2 sequences are SGHTS and YDEGEE. The junction had 9 bases not matched to a gene; V was cut back by 5 bases and J by 4 bases. The CDR3 covers 15 residues. The CDR3 sequence is CASSKGTGRATEAFF. CDR3 DNA sequence: TGTGCCAGCAGTAAGGGGACAGGGAGAGCCACTGAAGCTTTCTTT.

The chain links TRBV11-2 to TRBJ2-1, with 9 bases that match TRBD1. CDR3 length equals 18 residues. The junction had 15 bases not matched to a gene; V was cut back by 5 bases and J by 4 bases. Per germline, CDR1 SGHAT and CDR2 FQNNGV. CDR3 nucleotides: TGTGCCAGCAGCCGACCCCAGCTAACAGGGGGCCCTTACAATGAGCAGTTCTTC. This encodes CASSRPQLTGGPYNEQFF.

This clone was seen a handful of times. CDR3 residues: CASSLMLRSGNTIYF. The CDR3 DNA is TGTGCCAGCAGTTTAATGTTACGCTCTGGAAACACCATATATTTT. The V and J genes are TRBV28 and TRBJ1-3; D not certain. Germline CDR1 reads MDHEN; CDR2 reads SYDVKM. There are 15 residues in the CDR3. Between the trimmed V and J ends, which lost 2 bases and 0 bases, there was a span of 8 bases.

The rearrangement links TRBV5-4 to TRBJ2-2; no clear D gene. Trimming removed 2 bases at V and 6 bases at J, with 8 bases between. CDR1 SGHNT and CDR2 YYREEE come from the germline V gene (reference sequence). This CDR3 contains 13 residues. The CDR3 loop reads CASSFEGPGELFF. The CDR3 bases are TGTGCCAGCAGCTTCGAAGGGCCCGGGGAGCTGTTTTTT. Combining the CDR3 with reference TRBV5-4 and TRBJ2-2 gives the whole variable domain ETGVTQSPTHLIKTRGQQVTLRCSSQSGHNTVSWYQQALGQGPQFIFQYYREEENGRGNFPPRFSGLQFPNYSSELNVNALELDDSALYLCASSFEGPGELFFGEGSRLTVL.

Comments on this clone: This sample includes further DNA sequences coding for the same CDR3. The chain combines TRBV5-5 with TRBJ1-4; TRBD1 matches at 9 bases. The CDR3 extends over 14 amino acids. V lost 2 bases to trimming and J lost 8 bases; unmatched junction nucleotides: 4. CDR1 is SGHKS, CDR2 YYEKEE, per germline (reference sequence). The CDR3 reads CASSFGQGNEKLFF. The CDR3 bases are TGTGCCAGCAGCTTCGGACAGGGGAACGAAAAACTGTTTTTT.

The gene calls are TRBV30 and TRBJ2-7, with a possible D match to TRBD1 (6 bases). Deletions cut 3 bases from V and 1 base from J, with 16 bases between. The CDR3 covers 15 residues. The germline V gene encodes CDR1 GTSNPN and CDR2 SVGIG (reference sequence). The CDR3 DNA follows: TGTGCCTGGAGCCCCAGGACAGTACGTTCCTACGAGCAGTACTTC. Translation: CAWSPRTVRSYEQYF.

This clone was detected only once. This rearrangement joins TRBV6-1 to TRBJ2-7; 7 nucleotides align to TRBD2. The germline V gene encodes CDR1 MNHNS and CDR2 SASEGT. The CDR3 length is 12 residues. The junction had 6 bases not matched to a gene; V was cut back by 7 bases and J by 6 bases. The CDR3 bases are TGTGCCAGCAACGCGGGAGTAGTCGAGCAGTACTTC. It yields the protein CASNAGVVEQYF.

The chain joins TRBV9 to TRBJ2-1, with 9 positions matching TRBD2. This CDR3 comprises 16 residues. Per germline, CDR1 SGDLS and CDR2 YYNGEE. V shed 4 bases and J 1 base; nucleotides not matched to a gene: 6. The CDR3, as DNA: TGTGCCAGCAGCCCCCGTAGCGGGAGTTCCTACAATGAGCAGTTCTTC. Its translation is CASSPRSGSSYNEQFF.

The chain links TRBV10-3 to TRBJ1-1, with D possibly being TRBD1 (6 bases). This CDR3 comprises 14 residues. Trimming removed 7 bases from V and 2 bases from J, with 14 bases in between. The germline V gene encodes CDR1 ENHRY and CDR2 SYGVKD. CDR3 protein: CAIMEPGQNTEAFF. CDR3 nucleotides: TGTGCCATCATGGAACCGGGACAAAACACTGAAGCTTTCTTT.

The rearrangement links TRBV4-1 to TRBJ2-7, with a possible D match to TRBD2 (5 bases). Between the trimmed V and J ends, which lost 0 bases and 0 bases, there was a span of 9 bases. The CDR3 loop spans 15 amino acids. Germline-derived CDR1 and CDR2 are MGHRA and YSYEKL. This chain's CDR3 is CASSQDSAASYEQYF. CDR3 DNA: TGCGCCAGCAGCCAAGATTCAGCGGCCTCCTACGAGCAGTACTTC.

V gene TRBV9 combines with J gene TRBJ1-1; 8 bases line up with TRBD1. CDR1 SGDLS and CDR2 YYNGEE come from the germline V gene. J was trimmed by 3 bases and V by 4 bases; bases with no gene match: 5. The length of the CDR3 is 14 residues. In nucleotides, the CDR3 is TGTGCCAGCAGCTCAGGGGGCGCGTACACTGAAGCTTTCTTT. It yields the protein CASSSGGAYTEAFF.

A single count supports this clone. V gene TRBV28 combines with J gene TRBJ1-6, with D uncertain. The ends were cut back, 5 bases at V and 6 bases at J, with 20 bases in the middle. CDR1 is MDHEN and CDR2 is SYDVKM in the germline V gene. CDR3 length: 17 amino acids. In DNA form, the CDR3 reads TGTGCCAGCAGTCAAGCCGACGGTCGAGCGGGTAATTCACCCCTCCACTTT. Residues: CASSQADGRAGNSPLHF.

This chain links TRBV7-2 with TRBJ2-1; 11 bases agree with TRBD2. Germline trimming cut 3 bases from V and 6 bases from J; bases unmatched to any gene: 7. Germline CDR1 is SGHTA and CDR2 is FQGNSA. This CDR3 has 16 amino acids. In DNA form, the CDR3 reads TGTGCCAGCAGCTTGACTATGGGGACTAGCGGCAATGAGCAGTTCTTC. It translates to CASSLTMGTSGNEQFF. The entire variable domain, with the rest obtained from reference TRBV7-2 and TRBJ2-1, is as follows: GAGVSQSPSNKVTEKGKDVELRCDPISGHTALYWYRQSLGQGLEFLIYFQGNSAPDKSGLPSDRFSAERTGGSVSTLTIQRTQQEDSAVYLCASSLTMGTSGNEQFFGPGTRLTVL.

This clone was observed a handful of times. The rearrangement uses TRBV27 and TRBJ2-7; maybe TRBD2 (6 bases). Germline CDR1 and CDR2: MNHEY and SMNVEV (reference sequence). CDR3 length equals 11 residues. V was cut by 11 bases and J by 5 bases, with 13 bases left in between. The DNA for the CDR3 is TGTGCCGCGGGACTTTCTCACGAGCAGTACTTC. It encodes CAAGLSHEQYF.

The J gene is TRBJ2-7, the V gene TRBV5-1; 7 bases agree with TRBD1. J gave up 2 bases and V 4 bases, and 15 bases lay outside the gene matches. The V gene's germline CDR1 is SGHRS and CDR2 YFSETQ. The CDR3 has 17 residues. CDR3 region: CASSPIRQGSWAYEQYF. The CDR3 nucleotides read TGCGCCAGCAGCCCGATCCGACAGGGCAGCTGGGCCTACGAGCAGTACTTC.

This sequence joins TRBV7-9 and TRBJ1-2; a weak D match, TRBD1 (6 bases). There are 13 residues in the CDR3. Trimming removed 10 bases at V and 8 bases at J, with 20 bases between. CDR1 is SEHNR, CDR2 FQNEAQ, per germline (reference sequence). CDR3 in amino acids: CATEIEDRSGYTF. Written as DNA, the CDR3 is TGTGCCACCGAGATCGAAGACAGGAGCGGCTACACCTTC. Supplemented by reference TRBV7-9 and TRBJ1-2, the full variable domain reads DTGVSQNPRHKITKRGQNVTFRCDPISEHNRLYWYRQTLGQGPEFLTYFQNEAQLEKSRLLSDRFSAERPKGSFSTLEIQRTEQGDSAMYLCATEIEDRSGYTFGSGTRLTVV.

DNA of the CDR3: TGTGCCAGCAGTTTAGCGGGAGCCCCCTCCTACGAGCAGTACTTC. Protein product: CASSLAGAPSYEQYF. The rearrangement links TRBV6-1 to TRBJ2-7; 9 bases line up with TRBD2. Trimming at V came to 5 bases and at J to 0 bases, leaving 5 bases not matched to a gene. CDR3 length equals 15 residues. The germline V gene has CDR1 MNHNS and CDR2 SASEGT.

This rearrangement joins TRBV7-7 to TRBJ1-1, with TRBD1 as a possible D gene (5 bases). The CDR3 covers 12 residues. Germline CDR1 SSHAT, CDR2 FNYEAQ (reference sequence). The CDR3: CANDRPNTEAFF. CDR3 sequence (DNA): TGTGCTAACGACAGACCGAACACTGAAGCTTTCTTT.

The gene calls are TRBV7-8 and TRBJ1-4; D call uncertain. The germline gives CDR1 SGHVS, CDR2 FQNEAQ. The CDR3 covers 16 residues. Between the trimmed V and J ends, which lost 5 bases and 4 bases, there was a span of 17 bases. CDR3 sequence (DNA): TGTGCCAGCAGCACTACTTCCACGGAATATAATGAAAAACTGTTTTTT. Translation gives CASSTTSTEYNEKLFF.

The genes are TRBV5-1 and TRBJ2-1; TRBD1 matches 10 bases. Germline CDR1 and CDR2: SGHRS and YFSETQ. V was pared by 4 bases and J by 7 bases, with 8 bases of the junction left unmatched. The CDR3 is 15 amino acids. The CDR3 DNA reads TGCGCCAGCAGCCTGGTAAGGACAGGGGGTAATGAGCAGTTCTTC. Its protein is CASSLVRTGGNEQFF.

This clone was observed a few times. The J gene is TRBJ2-7, the V gene TRBV5-4; tentatively, D is TRBD1 or TRBD2 (6 bases each). From germline, CDR1 is SGHNT and CDR2 YYREEE (reference sequence). CDR3 length: 14 amino acids. V gave up 5 bases and J gave up 2 bases, with 14 bases separating them. In nucleotides, the CDR3 is TGTGCCAGCAGGGGGGGCCCCGAGACCTACGAGCAGTACTTC. Translation gives CASRGGPETYEQYF.

The chain combines TRBV7-9 with TRBJ1-5; D is perhaps TRBD1 (5 bases). Trimming took off 1 base at V and 2 bases at J, with 15 bases between the two ends. Germline CDR1 is SEHNR and CDR2 is FQNEAQ (reference sequence). CDR3 length equals 17 residues. The CDR3: CASSLGIGQGGNQPQHF. CDR3 DNA sequence: TGTGCCAGCAGCTTAGGTATCGGGCAGGGAGGCAATCAGCCCCAGCATTTT.

This clone was detected only a few times. This chain uses TRBV2 with TRBJ1-5, with a possible D match to TRBD1 (5 bases). The CDR3 totals 13 residues. The germline CDR1 and CDR2 sequences are SNHLY and FYNNEI. The ends were cut back, 7 bases at V and 0 bases at J, with 7 bases in the middle. CDR3 DNA sequence: TGTGCCAGCACGGGGGATAGCAATCAGCCCCAGCATTTT. Translated, it gives CASTGDSNQPQHF.

The chain is built from TRBV6-5 and TRBJ2-1; TRBD2 might be the D (5 bases). The V end was cut by 3 bases, the J end by 7 bases, with 16 bases between. The germline gives CDR1 MNHEY, CDR2 SVGAGI. There are 15 residues in the CDR3. Here the CDR3 DNA reads TGTGCCAGCAGTTATAGGAGCGGAGGTCGGAATGAGCAGTTCTTC. This translates into CASSYRSGGRNEQFF.

The table lists this clone with a count of one. The chain joins TRBV5-3 to TRBJ2-7; 11 positions match TRBD1. TRBV5-3 is an ORF, and what it does is uncertain. This CDR3 spans 15 amino acids. With V trimmed by 8 bases and J by 2 bases, 9 bases remained unmatched. CDR3 sequence reads: CASSSGTGGTYEQYF. The CDR3 region has the DNA TGTGCCAGCAGCAGTGGGACAGGGGGAACCTACGAGCAGTACTTC.